This T cell receptor beta chain was found in a study of blood T cell repertoires in COVID-19. This table comes from immunoSEQ multiplex PCR, and its TCRdb copy is limited to in-frame clones, with some not included. The sample shows roughly 330,000 clones, about 89% of them seen only once. The CDR3 sequence is 15 residues long. Trimming removed 3 bases from V and 4 bases from J; junction bases left unmatched: 6. Germline-derived CDR1 and CDR2 are SGHVS and FQNEAQ. The receptor comes from a woman in her twenties or thirties who had recovered from COVID-19. What was sequenced was PBMCs or T cells enriched from blood (not recorded which). The chain joins TRBV7-8 to TRBJ2-1; TRBD1 matches at 7 bases. The CDR3 region is CASSFLRGPYNEQFF. CDR3 bases: TGTGCCAGCAGCTTTTTGAGGGGGCCATACAATGAGCAGTTCTTC.